The sequence of this T cell receptor beta chain was determined in a study of blood T cell repertoires in COVID-19 (dated by TCRdb to the early 2020s). A note on the overall study: Samples from collaborators originated in the United States, Italy and Spain and spanned both the acute and convalescent phases of COVID-19. Subjects who had been exposed to COVID-19, were actively infected with it, or had recovered from it provided the deeply sampled blood TCRbeta repertoires that made up the dataset. Where available, HLA class I and class II types were taken from metadata supplied by the sample provider and were not determined by assay-based typing. Nearly every sample came with metadata listing a de-identified subject ID, COVID-19 status, age in years and sex. Samples came from the ongoing ImmuneRACE study (first 160 participants) plus 1,254 subjects from 6 global collaborators. The repertoires were released in a freely available public database meant as a resource for research on the immune response to SARS-CoV-2. The material from the prospective study consisted of cDNA or gDNA derived from T cells, B-cell-depleted T cells, or PBMCs. Results and caveats for the whole study, not just this receptor: How much clinical and demographic metadata was included differed by source and by participant, and the metadata was provided uncurated.

This clone was seen a single time. The antigen this receptor binds is unknown. No base quality values were provided; no much bigger clone lies one nucleotide off. The immunoSEQ Assay, a bias-controlled multiplex PCR, was used to amplify TCRbeta CDR3 regions from genomic DNA. The authors processed their data as follows. The number of nucleated cells in each sample was estimated by amplification of reference gene primers within the assay. To quantify the absolute abundance of each unique TCRbeta CDR3 rearrangement, sequence reads were collapsed and filtered. For each sample, productive Simpson clonality was calculated as the square root of Simpson's diversity index over productive rearrangements. Imported from immuneACCESS, the table was reduced by TCRdb to in-frame sequences with V and J called. These copies leave out some clones; in studies compared against another copy, an unresolved V gene accounts for under half, and the cause of the remainder is not known. The D gene and trimming were derived from the DNA, and the V and J assignments and clone size from that table. Counted in this sample were about 210,000 clones; about nine tenths of them appeared once. In total, the top ten clones hold roughly 0.78% of the sample.

The germline V end is reduced by 5 bases and the J end by 13 bases; junction bases left unmatched: 10. Including the terminal cysteine and phenylalanine, the CDR3 comprises 13 residues. Here the CDR3 DNA is all that survives: 39 bases in frame from base 1. According to the germline V gene, CDR1 reads MNHEY and CDR2 reads SVGEGT. Each collaborating institution followed its own protocols to collect whole blood in K2EDTA tubes. Collaborator samples were shipped for TCRbeta analysis as frozen whole blood, isolated PBMCs, or DNA extracted from either sample type. The rearranged chain carries TRBV6-2 or TRBV6-3 and TRBJ2-2, and 7 junction bases match TRBD1. This clonotype was sampled from a woman aged 70-85 years with acute or convalescent COVID-19. The specimen sequenced was peripheral blood. DNA sequence: TGTGCCAGCAGTCGACAGGGACACCAAGGGCTGTTTTTT. The translation is CASSRQGHQGLFF.